This TCR beta chain was sequenced during a study of blood T cell repertoires in COVID-19. Study as a whole: COVID-19 samples from acute and convalescent phases originated in the United States, Italy and Spain. T cells, B-cell-depleted T cells, or PBMCs supplied cDNA or gDNA.

Original processing notes: Researchers report that nucleated cell counts were estimated from reference gene primer amplification. Profiling relied on immunoSEQ multiplex PCR, and the TCRdb table lists in-frame clones only, not all of them. Clone size and the V and J calls come from that table; the DNA yielded D and trimming. The sample lists about 100,000 clones; around 90% were seen once. This CDR3 region has 15 residues. Germline loops: CDR1 MNHNY, CDR2 SVGAGI (reference sequence). Trimming left V 6 bases short and J 0 bases short, with 9 bases between. The genes are TRBV6-6 and TRBJ1-6; D is ambiguous. Input material: peripheral blood. This receptor was taken from a human donor in a cohort sampled during active COVID-19. The CDR3 spells CASSPGSSYNSPLHF. The CDR3 DNA is TGTGCCAGCAGCCCCGGGAGCTCCTATAATTCACCCCTCCACTTT.